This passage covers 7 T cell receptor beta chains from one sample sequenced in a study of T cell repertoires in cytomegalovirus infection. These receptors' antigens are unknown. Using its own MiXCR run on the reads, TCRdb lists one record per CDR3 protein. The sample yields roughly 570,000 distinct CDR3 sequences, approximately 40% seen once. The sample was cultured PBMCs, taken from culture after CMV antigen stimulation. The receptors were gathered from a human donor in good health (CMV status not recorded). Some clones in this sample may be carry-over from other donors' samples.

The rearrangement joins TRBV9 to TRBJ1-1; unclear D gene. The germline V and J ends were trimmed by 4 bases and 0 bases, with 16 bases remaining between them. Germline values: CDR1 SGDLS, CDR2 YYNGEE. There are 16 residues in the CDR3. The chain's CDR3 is CASSPDGGFMNTEAFF. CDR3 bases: TGTGCCAGCAGCCCGGACGGTGGGTTCATGAACACTGAAGCTTTCTTT.

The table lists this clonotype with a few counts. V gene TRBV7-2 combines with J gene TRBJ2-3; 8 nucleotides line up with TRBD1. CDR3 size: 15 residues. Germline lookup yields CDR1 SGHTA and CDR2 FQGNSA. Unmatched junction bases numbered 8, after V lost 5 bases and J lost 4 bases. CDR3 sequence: CASSLTGVGSDTQYF. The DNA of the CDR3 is TGTGCCAGCAGCCTGACAGGGGTGGGATCAGATACGCAGTATTTT.

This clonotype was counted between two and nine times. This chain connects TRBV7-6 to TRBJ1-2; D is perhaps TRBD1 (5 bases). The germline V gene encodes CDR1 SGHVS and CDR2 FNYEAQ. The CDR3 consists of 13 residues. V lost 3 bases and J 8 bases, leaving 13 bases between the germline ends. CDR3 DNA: TGTGCCAGCAGCTTTCCCACAGGCGAAGGCTACACCTTC. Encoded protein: CASSFPTGEGYTF.

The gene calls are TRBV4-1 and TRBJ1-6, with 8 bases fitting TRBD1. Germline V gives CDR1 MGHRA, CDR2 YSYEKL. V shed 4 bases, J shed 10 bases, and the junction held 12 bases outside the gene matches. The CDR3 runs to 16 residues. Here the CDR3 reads CASSPLYGQGRSPLHF. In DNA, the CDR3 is TGCGCCAGCAGCCCTCTATACGGACAGGGACGATCACCCCTCCACTTT.

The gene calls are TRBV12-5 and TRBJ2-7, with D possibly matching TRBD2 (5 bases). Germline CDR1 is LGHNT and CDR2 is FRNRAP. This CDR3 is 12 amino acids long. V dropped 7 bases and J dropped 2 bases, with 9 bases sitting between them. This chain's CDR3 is CASAASTYEQYF. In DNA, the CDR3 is TGTGCTAGTGCGGCTAGCACCTACGAGCAGTACTTC.

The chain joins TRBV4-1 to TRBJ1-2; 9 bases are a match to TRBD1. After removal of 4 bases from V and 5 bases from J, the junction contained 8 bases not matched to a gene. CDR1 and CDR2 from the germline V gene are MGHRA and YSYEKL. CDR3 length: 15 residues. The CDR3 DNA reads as TGCGCCAGCAGCCCAGAACGGGACAGGGCTTATGGCTACACCTTC. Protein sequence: CASSPERDRAYGYTF.

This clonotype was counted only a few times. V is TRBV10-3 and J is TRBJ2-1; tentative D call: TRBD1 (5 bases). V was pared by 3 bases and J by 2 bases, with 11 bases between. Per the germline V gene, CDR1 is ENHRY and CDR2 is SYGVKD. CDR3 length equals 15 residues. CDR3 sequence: CAISEGGAAYNEQFF. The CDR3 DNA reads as TGTGCCATCAGTGAAGGTGGGGCGGCCTACAATGAGCAGTTCTTC.